A selection of T cell receptor beta chains follows, all from one sample in a study of somatic mutations in cytotoxic T cells in rheumatoid arthritis. The repertoire was sequenced with immunoSEQ multiplex PCR; TCRdb's copy has only in-frame clones and lacks some. Among thousands of clones listed, more than 75% were seen once. The sequencing used CD8+ T cells sorted from blood, collected at a follow-up visit. The source of these receptors is a man aged 40-55 years with rheumatoid arthritis. Each CDR3 is given with its conserved first and last residue. D genes are given only for firm matches. Only part of the rows carry a size: once, few, many, or a class if the clone is expanded.

.	TRBJ1-4	TRBV27	TRBD1	TGTGCCAGCAGTCCCTTACAGGGGAGGGAAAAACTGTTTTTT	CASSPLQGREKLFF
.	TRBJ2-5	TRBV7-9	TRBD1	TGTGCCAGCAGCCCAAGAAGCAGGGGGCGAGCGAGGGAAGAGACCCAGTACTTC	CASSPRSRGRAREETQYF
.	TRBJ2-2	TRBV7-9	.	TGTGCCAGCAGCTTTTACGGACAGTCCACCGGGGAGCTGTTTTTT	CASSFYGQSTGELFF
.	TRBJ2-3	TRBV4-1	TRBD2	TGCGCCAGCAGCCAAGTCGAGGGACTAGCGGGGACCACAGATACGCAGTATTTT	CASSQVEGLAGTTDTQYF
few	TRBJ1-2	TRBV5-4	.	TGTGCCAGCAGCCCGGACAGAGATGCGTATGGCTACACCTTC	CASSPDRDAYGYTF
.	TRBJ1-2	TRBV5-6	.	TGTGCCAGCAGCTTGGATGGAGGGGAAACTCGACGGGCTAACTATGGCTACACCTTC	CASSLDGGETRRANYGYTF
.	TRBJ2-7	TRBV27	.	TGTGCCAGCAGTCCGACAGACTACAGGTACGAGCAGTACTTC	CASSPTDYRYEQYF
.	TRBJ2-1	TRBV27	TRBD1	TGTGCCAGCCGCCAGGGGGATGAGCAGTTCTTC	CASRQGDEQFF
.	TRBJ2-7	TRBV14	.	TGTGCCAGCAGCCTCCTTGGGACGGCCTACGAGCAGTACTTC	CASSLLGTAYEQYF
.	TRBJ1-4	TRBV2	.	TGTGCCAGCAGTGGGGACCGTCGTGGTGAAAAACTGTTTTTT	CASSGDRRGEKLFF
.	TRBJ2-1	TRBV15	TRBD2	TGTGCCACCAGCGGAGGGACTAGCGGTAACAATGAGCAGTTCTTC	CATSGGTSGNNEQFF
.	TRBJ2-5	TRBV28	TRBD2	TGTGCCAGCAGAATAGCGGGGCAAGCTTGGGAGACCCAGTACTTC	CASRIAGQAWETQYF
few	TRBJ1-1	TRBV7-6	.	TGTGCCAGCAGCTTAGAGACGGGCACTGAAGCTTTCTTT	CASSLETGTEAFF
.	TRBJ1-1	TRBV27	TRBD1	TGTGCCAGCAGTTTACGACAGGGTTCCACTGAAGCTTTCTTT	CASSLRQGSTEAFF
.	TRBJ2-6	TRBV28	TRBD1	TGTGCCAGCACCGACAGGGCTGGGGCCAACGTCCTGACTTTC	CASTDRAGANVLTF
.	TRBJ1-1	TRBV28	.	TGTGCCAGCAGTTTGCGGGGCACTGAAGCTTTCTTT	CASSLRGTEAFF
.	TRBJ1-5	TRBV28	TRBD1	TGTGCCAGCAGTTCGACAGGGGGCAGGGATCAGCCCCAGCATTTT	CASSSTGGRDQPQHF
.	TRBJ2-5	TRBV4-3	.	TGCGCCAGCAGCCAAGATAGGGCATTAGGGGAGACCCAGTACTTC	CASSQDRALGETQYF
.	TRBJ2-1	TRBV6-4	.	TGTGCCAGCAGTGAGGCGGGATCGGGTGAGCAGTTCTTC	CASSEAGSGEQFF
.	TRBJ2-3	TRBV7-2	.	TGTGCCAGCAGCTTAGGGCAGCGGGGCACAGATACGCAGTATTTT	CASSLGQRGTDTQYF
.	TRBJ2-1	TRBV27	.	TGTGCCAGCACCGGGGTTTGGGGGCAGTTCTTC	CASTGVWGQFF